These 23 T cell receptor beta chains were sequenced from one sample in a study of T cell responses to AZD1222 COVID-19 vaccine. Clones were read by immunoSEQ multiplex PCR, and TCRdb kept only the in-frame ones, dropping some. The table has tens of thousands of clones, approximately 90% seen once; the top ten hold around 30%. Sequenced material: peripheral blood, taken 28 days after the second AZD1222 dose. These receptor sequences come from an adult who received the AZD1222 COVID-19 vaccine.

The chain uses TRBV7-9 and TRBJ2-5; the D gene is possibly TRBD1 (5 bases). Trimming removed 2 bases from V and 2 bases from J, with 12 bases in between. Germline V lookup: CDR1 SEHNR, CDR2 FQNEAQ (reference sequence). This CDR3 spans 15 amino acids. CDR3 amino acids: CASSLKGQTQETQYF. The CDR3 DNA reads TGTGCCAGCAGCTTAAAGGGGCAGACGCAAGAGACCCAGTACTTC.

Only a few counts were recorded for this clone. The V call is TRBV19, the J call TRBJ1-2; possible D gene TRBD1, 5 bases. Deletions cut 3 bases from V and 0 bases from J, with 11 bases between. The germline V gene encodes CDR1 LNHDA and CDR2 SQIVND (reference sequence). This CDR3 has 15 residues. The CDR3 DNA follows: TGTGCCAGTAGTATGACCGGGGGGACTAACTATGGCTACACCTTC. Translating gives CASSMTGGTNYGYTF.

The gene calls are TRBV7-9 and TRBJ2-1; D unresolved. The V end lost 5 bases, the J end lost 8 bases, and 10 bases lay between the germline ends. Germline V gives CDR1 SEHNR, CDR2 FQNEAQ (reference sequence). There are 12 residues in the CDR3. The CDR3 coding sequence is TGTGCCAGCAGCCGAATCGGCTATGAGCAGTTCTTC. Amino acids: CASSRIGYEQFF.

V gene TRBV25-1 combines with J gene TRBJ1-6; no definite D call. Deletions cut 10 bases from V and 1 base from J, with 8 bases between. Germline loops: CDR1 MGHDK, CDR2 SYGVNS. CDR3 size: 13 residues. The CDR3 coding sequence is TGTGCCACCACGGCTTCCTATAATTCACCCCTCCACTTT. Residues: CATTASYNSPLHF.

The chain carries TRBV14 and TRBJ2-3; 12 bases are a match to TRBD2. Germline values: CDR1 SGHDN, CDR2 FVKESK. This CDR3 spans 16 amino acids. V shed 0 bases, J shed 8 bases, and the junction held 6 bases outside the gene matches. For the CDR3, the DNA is TGTGCCAGCAGCCAAGATAGACTAGCGGGAGCAGTTACGCAGTATTTT. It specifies CASSQDRLAGAVTQYF.

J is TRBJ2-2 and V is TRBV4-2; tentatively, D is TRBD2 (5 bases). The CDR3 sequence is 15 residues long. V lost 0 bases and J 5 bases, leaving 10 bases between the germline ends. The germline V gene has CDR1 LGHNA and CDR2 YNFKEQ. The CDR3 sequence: CASSQDGPGTGELFF. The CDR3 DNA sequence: TGTGCCAGCAGCCAAGATGGGCCGGGAACCGGGGAGCTGTTTTTT.

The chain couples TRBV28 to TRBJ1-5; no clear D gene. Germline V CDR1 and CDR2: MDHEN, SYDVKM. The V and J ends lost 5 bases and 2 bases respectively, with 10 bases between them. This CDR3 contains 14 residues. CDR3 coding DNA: TGTGCCAGCAGTCTAGACGGGGGCAATCAGCCCCAGCATTTT. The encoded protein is CASSLDGGNQPQHF.

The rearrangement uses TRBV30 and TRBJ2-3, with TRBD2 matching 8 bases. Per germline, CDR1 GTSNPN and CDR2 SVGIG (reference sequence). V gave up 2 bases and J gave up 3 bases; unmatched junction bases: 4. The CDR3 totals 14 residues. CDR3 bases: TGTGCCTGGAGTCGGGGCGGGAGGACAGATACGCAGTATTTT. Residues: CAWSRGGRTDTQYF.

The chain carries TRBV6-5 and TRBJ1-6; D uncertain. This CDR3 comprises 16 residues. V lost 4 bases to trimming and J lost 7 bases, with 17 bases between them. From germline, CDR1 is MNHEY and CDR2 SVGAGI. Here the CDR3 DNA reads TGTGCCAGCAGTTCCCGCCTGGTTCAGGAGAATTCACCCCTCCACTTT. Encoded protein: CASSSRLVQENSPLHF.

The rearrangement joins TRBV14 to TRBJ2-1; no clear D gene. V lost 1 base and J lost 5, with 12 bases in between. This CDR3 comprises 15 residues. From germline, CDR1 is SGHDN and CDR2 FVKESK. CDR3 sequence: CASSQGRRIDNEQFF. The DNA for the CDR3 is TGTGCCAGCAGCCAAGGTAGACGGATTGACAATGAGCAGTTCTTC.

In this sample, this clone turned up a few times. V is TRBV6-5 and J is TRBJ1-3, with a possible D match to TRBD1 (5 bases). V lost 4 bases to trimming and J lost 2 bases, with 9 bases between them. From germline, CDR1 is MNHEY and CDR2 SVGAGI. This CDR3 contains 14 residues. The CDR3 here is CASSLTVTGNTIYF. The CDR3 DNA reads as TGTGCCAGCAGTTTGACAGTGACTGGAAACACCATATATTTT.

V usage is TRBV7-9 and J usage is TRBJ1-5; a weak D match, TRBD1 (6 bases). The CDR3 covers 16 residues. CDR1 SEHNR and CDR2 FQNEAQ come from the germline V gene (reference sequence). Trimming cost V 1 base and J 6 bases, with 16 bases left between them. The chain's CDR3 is CASSLEDRELPQPQHF. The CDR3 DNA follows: TGTGCCAGCAGCTTAGAGGACAGAGAACTCCCTCAGCCCCAGCATTTT.

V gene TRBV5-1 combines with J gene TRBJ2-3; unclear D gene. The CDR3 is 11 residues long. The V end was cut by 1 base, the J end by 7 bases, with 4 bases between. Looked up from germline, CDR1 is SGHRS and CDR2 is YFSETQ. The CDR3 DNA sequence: TGCGCCAGCAGCTTGAGCAATACGCAGTATTTT. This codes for CASSLSNTQYF.

Here the CDR3 reads CASSLGDRAHNEQFF. The CDR3 bases are TGCGCCAGCAGCTTGGGGGACAGGGCCCACAATGAGCAGTTCTTC. The rearrangement joins TRBV5-1 to TRBJ2-1; 9 nucleotides agree with TRBD1. This CDR3 spans 15 amino acids. Germline lookup yields CDR1 SGHRS and CDR2 YFSETQ. With 0 bases clipped from V and 5 bases from J, the junction kept 3 bases outside the gene matches.

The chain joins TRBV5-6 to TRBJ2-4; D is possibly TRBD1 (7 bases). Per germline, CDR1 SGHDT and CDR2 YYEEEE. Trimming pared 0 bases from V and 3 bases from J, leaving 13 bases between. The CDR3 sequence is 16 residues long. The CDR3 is CASSLEEGADKNIQYF. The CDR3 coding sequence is TGTGCCAGCAGCTTGGAGGAGGGGGCCGACAAAAACATTCAGTACTTC.

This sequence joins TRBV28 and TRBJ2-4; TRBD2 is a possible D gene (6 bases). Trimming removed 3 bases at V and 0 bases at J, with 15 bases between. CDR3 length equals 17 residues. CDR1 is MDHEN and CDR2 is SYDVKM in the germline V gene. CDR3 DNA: TGTGCCAGCAGTTTTATCGTAGCGGACCTAGCCAAAAACATTCAGTACTTC. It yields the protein CASSFIVADLAKNIQYF.

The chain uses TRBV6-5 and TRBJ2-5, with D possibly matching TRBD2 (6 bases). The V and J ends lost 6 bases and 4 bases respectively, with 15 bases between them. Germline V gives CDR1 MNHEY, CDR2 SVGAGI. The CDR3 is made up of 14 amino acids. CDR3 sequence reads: CASSGEWGGETQYF. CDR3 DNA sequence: TGTGCCAGCAGCGGGGAGTGGGGAGGAGAGACCCAGTACTTC.

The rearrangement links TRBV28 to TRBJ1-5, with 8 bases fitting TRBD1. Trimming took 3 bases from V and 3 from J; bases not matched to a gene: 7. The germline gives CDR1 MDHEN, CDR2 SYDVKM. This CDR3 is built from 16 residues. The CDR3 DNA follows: TGTGCCAGCAGTTTGCCCTCAGGGGGCGTCAATCAGCCCCAGCATTTT. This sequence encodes CASSLPSGGVNQPQHF.

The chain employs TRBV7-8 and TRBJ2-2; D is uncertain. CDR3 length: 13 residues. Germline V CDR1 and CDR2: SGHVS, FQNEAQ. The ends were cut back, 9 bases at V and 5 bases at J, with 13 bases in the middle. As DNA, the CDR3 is TGTGCCAGTGACCCGAGGTGGACCGGGGAGCTGTTTTTT. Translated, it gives CASDPRWTGELFF.

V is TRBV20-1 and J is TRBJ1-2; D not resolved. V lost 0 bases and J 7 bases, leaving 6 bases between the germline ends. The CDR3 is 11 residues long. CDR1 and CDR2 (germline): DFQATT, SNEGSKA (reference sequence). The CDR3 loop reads CSARDFVGYTF. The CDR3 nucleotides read TGCAGTGCTAGAGATTTCGTTGGCTACACCTTC.

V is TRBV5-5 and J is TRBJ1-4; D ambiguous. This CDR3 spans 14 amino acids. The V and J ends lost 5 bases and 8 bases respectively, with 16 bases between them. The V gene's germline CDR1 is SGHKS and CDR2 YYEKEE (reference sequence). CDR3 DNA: TGTGCCAGCAGGTCCGATCCCAATGGAGAAAAACTGTTTTTT. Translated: CASRSDPNGEKLFF.

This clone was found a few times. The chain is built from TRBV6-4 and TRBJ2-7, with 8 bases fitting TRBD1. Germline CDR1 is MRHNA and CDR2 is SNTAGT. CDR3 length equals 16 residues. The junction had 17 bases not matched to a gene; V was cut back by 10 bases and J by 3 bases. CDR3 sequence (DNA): TGTGCCATCCACGAAATCGACAGGGGAGGAAGCTACGAGCAGTACTTC. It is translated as CAIHEIDRGGSYEQYF.

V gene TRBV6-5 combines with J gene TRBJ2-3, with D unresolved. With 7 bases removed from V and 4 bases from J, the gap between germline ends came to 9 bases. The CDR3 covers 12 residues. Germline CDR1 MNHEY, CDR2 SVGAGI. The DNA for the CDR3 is TGTGCCAGCAAAGGTCCTCCAGATACGCAGTATTTT. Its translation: CASKGPPDTQYF.